The text below deals with one T cell receptor beta chain. Its specificity is unknown. Approximately 10^5 TCR templates were measured in each sample. Some clones are missing from TCRdb's copy, which holds only in-frame ones; the method was immunoSEQ multiplex PCR. The sample shows roughly 56,000 clones, just over 95% of them seen only once. This record belongs to a study of siplizumab effects on memory and regulatory T cells. Overall study findings and caveats: Assignment of a naive or memory phenotype failed for roughly 75-95% of the proliferating CD4+ or CD8+ clones.

Sequenced: naive CD8+ T cells sorted from blood. The TCR originated in a human donor in good health.

The CDR3, as DNA: TGTGCCAGTTCCCAGGGTATGGGCAATCAGCCCCAGCATTTT. Its translation: CASSQGMGNQPQHF. V and J are TRBV6-1 and TRBJ1-5; a weak D match, TRBD1 (5 bases). Germline CDR1 and CDR2: MNHNS and SASEGT. This CDR3 is 14 amino acids long. V shed 9 bases and J shed 2 bases, with 14 bases lying between them.